The 21 T cell receptor beta chains below were found in one sample sequenced in a study of vaccination effects on CD4 cells after COVID-19. No antigen is known for these receptors. Repertoires were generated with immunoSEQ multiplex PCR, while TCRdb's copy carries only in-frame clones and drops some. The data hold 25,000 to 30,000 clones, with 65% to 80% observed a single time. Sequencing in the ViraFEST assay came after antigen-specific CD4+ T cells had been expanded with viral peptide pools, which were used to stimulate PBMC. Cultured cells yielded isolated CD4+ T cells after approximately nine days. Subjects were given two BNT162b2 or mRNA-1273 vaccine doses. This specimen consisted of CD4+ T cells from PBMCs cultured with HCoV-NL63 spike peptides, obtained after COVID-19 vaccination. Every receptor here comes from a human donor who received a COVID-19 vaccine.

This chain joins TRBV5-4 and TRBJ2-1; 9 bases agree with TRBD1. The CDR3 spans 14 residues. With 3 bases clipped from V and 9 bases from J, the junction kept 7 bases outside the gene matches. Germline loops: CDR1 SGHNT, CDR2 YYREEE (reference sequence). The CDR3 nucleotides are TGTGCCAGCAGCTCAGACAGGGGGGTGGGTGAGCAGTTCTTC. Translating gives CASSSDRGVGEQFF.

The gene calls are TRBV5-6 and TRBJ1-2; D gene ambiguous. CDR1 and CDR2 from the germline V gene are SGHDT and YYEEEE. V shed 3 bases and J shed 3 bases, with 12 bases lying between them. CDR3 length equals 14 residues. CDR3 DNA sequence: TGTGCCAGCAGCTGGATTGGGCAGGACTATGGCTACACCTTC. Translation: CASSWIGQDYGYTF.

The chain couples TRBV19 to TRBJ1-2; possibly TRBD1 for D (5 bases). V lost 5 bases and J 2 bases, leaving 15 bases between the germline ends. Per the germline V gene, CDR1 is LNHDA and CDR2 is SQIVND (reference sequence). CDR3 length: 15 residues. CDR3 residues: CASSFLAAGNYGYTF. The DNA of the CDR3 is TGTGCCAGTAGTTTCCTAGCGGCAGGGAACTATGGCTACACCTTC.

The V and J genes are TRBV3-1 (or the pseudogene TRBV3-2) and TRBJ2-3; D gene uncertain. The germline V gene has CDR1 LGHDT and CDR2 YNNKEL (reference sequence). The CDR3 has 16 amino acids. Trimming took 4 bases from V and 5 from J, leaving 19 bases between them. CDR3 sequence (DNA): TGTGCCAGCAGCCGCGGTGGCGGAGAAGGGCGAGATACGCAGTATTTT. Translated, it gives CASSRGGGEGRDTQYF.

The rearrangement links TRBV6-1 to TRBJ1-6; a weak D match, TRBD1 (5 bases). Germline assignment: CDR1 MNHNS and CDR2 SASEGT. V lost 4 bases and J lost 2, with 15 bases in between. CDR3 size: 17 residues. DNA of the CDR3: TGTGCCAGCAGTGGCGGACACCCTAGGACCTATAATTCACCCCTCCACTTT. Translating it yields CASSGGHPRTYNSPLHF.

The chain is built from TRBV2 and TRBJ1-1, with a tentative D call TRBD1 (5 bases). Trimming removed 7 bases from V and 8 bases from J, with 11 bases in between. Per the germline V gene, CDR1 is SNHLY and CDR2 is FYNNEI. The CDR3 has 11 amino acids. The CDR3 here is CASMGRGEAFF. The CDR3 nucleotides are TGTGCCAGCATGGGACGGGGCGAAGCTTTCTTT. Full variable domain (outside the CDR3, taken from reference TRBV2 and TRBJ1-1): EPEVTQTPSHQVTQMGQEVILRCVPISNHLYFYWYRQILGQKVEFLVSFYNNEISEKSEIFDDQFSVERPDGSNFTLKIRSTKLEDSAMYFCASMGRGEAFFGQGTRLTVV.

The chain carries TRBV5-1 and TRBJ2-1; D is uncertain. Germline CDR1 and CDR2: SGHRS and YFSETQ. The CDR3 has 16 amino acids. The ends were cut back, 4 bases at V and 0 bases at J, with 14 bases in the middle. The chain's CDR3 is CASSLTGDVSYNEQFF. Here the CDR3 DNA reads TGCGCCAGCAGCCTTACTGGGGATGTCTCCTACAATGAGCAGTTCTTC.

The gene calls are TRBV6-1 and TRBJ1-2, with D hard to call. V was clipped by 0 bases and J by 5 bases, with 10 bases between them. Germline CDR1 is MNHNS and CDR2 is SASEGT. CDR3 length: 14 residues. This chain's CDR3 is CASSEAGGPYGYTF. In DNA form, the CDR3 reads TGTGCCAGCAGTGAAGCAGGAGGCCCTTATGGCTACACCTTC.

The CDR3 nucleotides read TGTGCCAGCAGCTTAGTCAGGGGGCGGGAAAAACTGTTTTTT. It yields the protein CASSLVRGREKLFF. J is TRBJ1-4 and V is TRBV11-2; TRBD1 aligns across 8 bases. After removal of 1 base from V and 8 bases from J, the junction contained 3 bases not matched to a gene. Germline CDR1 and CDR2: SGHAT and FQNNGV. The CDR3 runs to 14 residues.

The J gene is TRBJ1-5, the V gene TRBV28, with D unresolved. The CDR3 consists of 12 residues. The V and J ends lost 3 bases and 7 bases respectively, with 7 bases between them. Germline V gene data show CDR1 as MDHEN and CDR2 as SYDVKM. DNA for the CDR3: TGTGCCAGCAGTTTGGGGTTGCAGCCCCAGCATTTT. Residues: CASSLGLQPQHF. The variable domain in full, completed from reference TRBV28 and TRBJ1-5, reads DVKVTQSSRYLVKRTGEKVFLECVQDMDHENMFWYRQDPGLGLRLIYFSYDVKMKEKGDIPEGYSVSREKKERFSLILESASTNQTSMYLCASSLGLQPQHFGDGTRLSIL.

This chain joins TRBV25-1 and TRBJ1-1; D might be TRBD1 (6 bases). The ends were cut back, 5 bases at V and 0 bases at J, with 13 bases in the middle. Germline V CDR1 and CDR2: MGHDK, SYGVNS. CDR3 length: 15 residues. CDR3 loop: CASSRGGHMNTEAFF. CDR3 nucleotide sequence: TGTGCCAGCAGTAGGGGGGGACACATGAACACTGAAGCTTTCTTT. The full variable domain, completed using reference TRBV25-1 and TRBJ1-1, is EADIYQTPRYLVIGTGKKITLECSQTMGHDKMYWYQQDPGMELHLIHYSYGVNSTEKGDLSSESTVSRIRTEHFPLTLESARPSHTSQYLCASSRGGHMNTEAFFGQGTRLTVV.

This clone was counted between two and nine times. The genes are TRBV18 and TRBJ2-5, with 7 positions matching TRBD2. This CDR3 region has 14 residues. CDR1 and CDR2 from the germline V gene are KGHSH and LQKENI. V shed 3 bases and J 5 bases; nucleotides not matched to a gene: 6. The CDR3 DNA follows: TGTGCCAGCTCACCTTCTAGCGGCAGGGAGACCCAGTACTTC. Its protein product is CASSPSSGRETQYF. Combining the CDR3 with reference TRBV18 and TRBJ2-5 gives the whole variable domain NAGVMQNPRHLVRRRGQEARLRCSPMKGHSHVYWYRQLPEEGLKFMVYLQKENIIDESGMPKERFSAEFPKEGPSILRIQQVVRGDSAAYFCASSPSSGRETQYFGPGTRLLVL.

The rearrangement joins TRBV12-3 or TRBV12-4 to TRBJ1-1; D perhaps matches TRBD1 (5 bases). The CDR3 is made up of 13 amino acids. V lost 6 bases and J 7 bases, leaving 15 bases between the germline ends. CDR3 nucleotides: TGTGCCAGCAGGGTGGCAGGGTATGGTGAAGCTTTCTTT. Protein product: CASRVAGYGEAFF.

The chain couples TRBV7-8 to TRBJ2-7, with 8 bases matching TRBD1. The V gene's germline CDR1 is SGHVS and CDR2 FQNEAQ. V was clipped by 3 bases and J by 2 bases; unmatched bases: 3. This CDR3 is 14 amino acids long. The CDR3 loop is CASSFSGQAYEQYF. As DNA, the CDR3 is TGTGCCAGCAGCTTCTCGGGACAGGCCTACGAGCAGTACTTC. The variable domain in full, with the rest retrieved from reference TRBV7-8 and TRBJ2-7, is GAGVSQSPRYKVAKRGQDVALRCDPISGHVSLFWYQQALGQGPEFLTYFQNEAQLDKSGLPSDRFFAERPEGSVSTLKIQRTQQEDSAVYLCASSFSGQAYEQYFGPGTRLTVT.

This clone was found a few times. CDR3 protein: CASSEGYEAFF. DNA of the CDR3: TGTGCCAGCAGTGAGGGGTATGAAGCTTTCTTT. This chain links TRBV6-1 with TRBJ1-1; no firm D call. CDR3 length: 11 residues. V was cut by 3 bases and J by 7 bases, with 6 bases left in between. The germline gives CDR1 MNHNS, CDR2 SASEGT.

The rearrangement uses TRBV3-1 (or the pseudogene TRBV3-2) and TRBJ1-6; no clear D gene. The CDR3 is 14 amino acids. Trimming took off 0 bases at V and 9 bases at J, with 9 bases between the two ends. Looked up from germline, CDR1 is LGHDT and CDR2 is YNNKEL (reference sequence). CDR3 in DNA: TGTGCCAGCAGCCAAGAAATCGAGGGTTCACCCCTCCACTTT. Its translation is CASSQEIEGSPLHF.

Concerning this clone itself: One end of the junction fails to match germline, which may point to a read error. Other DNA sequences in the same sample also yield this CDR3. V usage is TRBV3-1 (or the pseudogene TRBV3-2) and J usage is TRBJ2-2; D gene ambiguous. Germline CDR1 is LGHDT and CDR2 is YNNKEL (reference sequence). The length of the CDR3 is 11 residues. As DNA, the CDR3 is TGTGCTAGCATCCTGGCCGGGGAGCTGTTTTTT. Protein product: CASILAGELFF.

The chain carries TRBV27 and TRBJ2-2; tentatively, D is TRBD1 (6 bases). The germline V gene encodes CDR1 MNHEY and CDR2 SMNVEV (reference sequence). This CDR3 has 15 residues. V was trimmed by 5 bases and J by 1 base, leaving 11 bases between them. DNA of the CDR3: TGTGCCAGCAGTCTGCTGGGACAGAACACCGGGGAGCTGTTTTTT. Its protein product is CASSLLGQNTGELFF.

V and J are TRBV7-9 and TRBJ1-2, with a tentative D call TRBD1 (5 bases). The CDR3 totals 13 residues. Germline V gene data show CDR1 as SEHNR and CDR2 as FQNEAQ (reference sequence). The V gene lost 2 bases and the J gene lost 4 bases, with 8 bases spanning the gap. The CDR3, as DNA: TGTGCCAGCAGCTTACAGGGACCCTATGGCTACACCTTC. Its protein is CASSLQGPYGYTF.

The chain has TRBV11-3 and TRBJ1-1; a weak D match, TRBD1 (5 bases). The V gene's germline CDR1 is SGHNT and CDR2 YENEEA. Trimming took off 2 bases at V and 5 bases at J, with 12 bases between the two ends. This CDR3 has 14 amino acids. The CDR3 loop is CASSLNQGGTEAFF. The CDR3 bases are TGTGCCAGCAGCTTAAATCAGGGAGGAACTGAAGCTTTCTTT.

This clone was detected a few times. The V gene is TRBV19, the J gene TRBJ1-1, with a possible D match to TRBD1 (6 bases). The CDR3 loop spans 15 amino acids. The V and J ends lost 7 bases and 1 base respectively, with 16 bases between them. CDR1 is LNHDA and CDR2 is SQIVND in the germline V gene (reference sequence). The CDR3 bases are TGTGCCAGTATCGCCCTGGGACACTCGAACACTGAAGCTTTCTTT. It encodes CASIALGHSNTEAFF.